This TCR beta chain is drawn from a study of T cells after yellow fever vaccination. Study-level points and caveats: CD4 and CD8 compartments shared a small share of clonotypes, likely from convergent recombination. Reappearance after the booster was seen for most primary-vaccination clones, at 96% CD4 and 75% to 90% CD8. FACS-sorted repertoires could harbor abundant contaminating bulk-population clonotypes.

CDR1 and CDR2 (germline): SGHDT, YYEEEE. The V gene lost 6 bases and the J gene lost 4 bases, with 13 bases spanning the gap. The CDR3 totals 13 residues. Template switching by 5'RACE produced TCR cDNA, adding a universal primer site and UMIs. TCRdb recomputed calls from the 5' RACE reads with MiXCR, one row per CDR3 protein. The sample contains some 96,000 distinct CDR3 sequences, about 8.8% of which appear only once. Specimen: CD8+ T cells not binding an NS4B(214-222) dextramer, sorted from PBMCs, collected approximately 15 days after the first yellow fever vaccination. This clonotype was obtained from a man aged 18 to 29 who received the YFV17D yellow fever vaccine. V gene TRBV5-6 combines with J gene TRBJ1-1; D is perhaps TRBD1 (6 bases). The CDR3 DNA reads TGTGCCAGCAACCACAGGGTTAGCACTGAAGCTTTCTTT. It translates to CASNHRVSTEAFF.